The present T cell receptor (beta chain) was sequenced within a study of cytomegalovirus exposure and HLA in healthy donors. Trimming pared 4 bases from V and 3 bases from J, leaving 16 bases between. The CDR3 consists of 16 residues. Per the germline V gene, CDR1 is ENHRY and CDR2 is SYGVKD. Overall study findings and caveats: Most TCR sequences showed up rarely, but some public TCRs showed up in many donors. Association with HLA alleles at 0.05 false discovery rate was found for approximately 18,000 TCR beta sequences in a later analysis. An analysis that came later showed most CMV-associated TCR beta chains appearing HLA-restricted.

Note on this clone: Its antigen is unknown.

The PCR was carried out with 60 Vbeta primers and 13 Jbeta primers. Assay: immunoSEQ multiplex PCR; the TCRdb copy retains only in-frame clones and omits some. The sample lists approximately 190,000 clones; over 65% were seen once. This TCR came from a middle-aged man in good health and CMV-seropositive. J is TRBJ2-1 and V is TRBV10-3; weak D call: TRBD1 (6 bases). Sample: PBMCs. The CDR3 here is CAISGIRDTLYNEQFF. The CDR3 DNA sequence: TGTGCCATCAGTGGCATCCGGGACACACTCTACAATGAGCAGTTCTTC.